The present T cell receptor (beta chain) was sequenced within a study of OX40 agonist ivuxolimab in advanced cancers. V was clipped by 5 bases and J by 3 bases; unmatched bases: 15. CDR3 length: 17 residues. Germline lookup yields CDR1 MNHEY and CDR2 SMNVEV (reference sequence). The study, taken as a whole, reports: Nonresponders included some who also had low normalized T-cell clonal expansion.

Produced via immunoSEQ multiplex PCR; TCRdb's table is partial and in-frame only. Of about 38,000 clones detected, 60% to 80% appear once; the ten largest clones hold less than 25%. Turning to this clone: Antigen: not known.

This chain connects TRBV27 to TRBJ1-2, with TRBD1 matching 7 bases. The specimen was CD4+ or CD8+ T cells sorted from blood, collected in a trial of the OX40 agonist ivuxolimab. The sequence was collected from an adult with an advanced solid tumor such as melanoma, head and neck, liver or kidney cancer. The CDR3 DNA sequence: TGTGCCAGCAGTACCTTGACAGGGAAGACGACTGACTATGGCTACACCTTC. Translating it yields CASSTLTGKTTDYGYTF.